Below are 10 T cell receptor beta chains sequenced from a single sample in a study of spatial heterogeneity in lung cancer. Each CDR3 protein is one row after TCRdb ran MiXCR on the 5' RACE reads. The repertoire has approximately 52,000 distinct CDR3 sequences, roughly 7% of them found once; the top ten carry approximately 2.9%. Regarding time point: sample taken at primary tumor resection. No cells were sorted before sequencing. The whole RNA sequenced was extracted from tumor, nontumor lung or frozen PBMC. The sample in question was PBMCs, obtained at surgery. The receptors shown here come from a female donor with early-stage non-small cell lung cancer.

This clonotype has at least ten counts. This rearrangement joins TRBV29-1 to TRBJ2-7; tentatively, D is TRBD1 or TRBD2 (6 bases each). CDR1 SQVTM and CDR2 ANQGSEA come from the germline V gene. The V and J ends lost 6 bases and 5 bases respectively, with 20 bases between them. The CDR3 totals 14 residues. Here the CDR3 DNA reads TGCAGCGTCCGTTGGGGGGCCACGAGAAACGAGCAGTACTTC. Amino acids: CSVRWGATRNEQYF.

The chain combines TRBV14 with TRBJ2-7; D gene ambiguous. V was pared by 0 bases and J by 5 bases, with 17 bases between. Germline CDR1 SGHDN, CDR2 FVKESK. This CDR3 has 16 residues. Here the CDR3 reads CASSQDNWGYIHEQYF. Here the CDR3 DNA reads TGTGCCAGCAGCCAAGATAATTGGGGTTACATCCACGAGCAGTACTTC.

This clonotype was observed at least ten times. The rearrangement uses TRBV19 and TRBJ2-6; D is ambiguous. Germline V gives CDR1 LNHDA, CDR2 SQIVND (reference sequence). The CDR3 covers 15 residues. The ends were cut back, 4 bases at V and 0 bases at J, with 7 bases in the middle. This chain's CDR3 is CASSRSPSGANVLTF. The CDR3 region has the DNA TGTGCCAGTAGTAGAAGTCCCTCTGGGGCCAACGTCCTGACTTTC.

This clonotype was detected a few times. This chain joins TRBV7-2 and TRBJ1-5; D perhaps matches TRBD1 (6 bases). Germline loops: CDR1 SGHTA, CDR2 FQGNSA. This CDR3 has 13 residues. Deletions cut 8 bases from V and 4 bases from J, with 12 bases between. The CDR3 DNA is TGTGCCAGCGGGTTACAGGGAAATCAGCCCCAGCATTTT. This translates into CASGLQGNQPQHF.

This chain uses TRBV30 with TRBJ1-2; unclear D gene. The ends were cut back, 4 bases at V and 6 bases at J, with 18 bases in the middle. This CDR3 region has 14 residues. The germline V gene encodes CDR1 GTSNPN and CDR2 SVGIG (reference sequence). This chain's CDR3 is CAWKVRAAIHGYTF. In nucleotides, the CDR3 is TGTGCCTGGAAAGTACGGGCAGCTATACATGGCTACACCTTC. Looking up the rest from reference TRBV30 and TRBJ1-2 gives the full variable domain: SQTIHQWPATLVQPVGSPLSLECTVEGTSNPNLYWYRQAAGRGLQLLFYSVGIGQISSEVPQNLSASRPQDRQFILSSKKLLLSDSGFYLCAWKVRAAIHGYTFGSGTRLTVV.

The chain uses TRBV20-1 and TRBJ2-7, with 8 nucleotides matching TRBD2. Per the germline V gene, CDR1 is DFQATT and CDR2 is SNEGSKA (reference sequence). CDR3 length: 14 amino acids. With 5 bases clipped from V and 1 base from J, the junction kept 7 bases outside the gene matches. CDR3 in amino acids: CSAWDSGASYEQYF. Here the CDR3 DNA reads TGCAGTGCTTGGGATAGCGGGGCTTCCTACGAGCAGTACTTC.

This clonotype was recorded many times. This rearrangement joins TRBV29-1 to TRBJ2-5; D is uncertain. The CDR3 covers 12 residues. CDR1 and CDR2 (germline): SQVTM, ANQGSEA. The V gene lost 3 bases and the J gene lost 5 bases, with 10 bases spanning the gap. The CDR3 DNA sequence: TGCAGCGTTGACGGGCCGAGGGAGACCCAGTACTTC. This sequence encodes CSVDGPRETQYF.

This clonotype came up a few times. This chain joins TRBV9 and TRBJ1-3, with 10 bases lining up with TRBD1. Germline loops: CDR1 SGDLS, CDR2 YYNGEE. The CDR3 extends over 17 amino acids. V shed 4 bases and J 0 bases; nucleotides not matched to a gene: 7. CDR3 region: CASSPGTGAYSGNTIYF. The CDR3 nucleotides are TGTGCCAGCAGCCCCGGGACAGGGGCCTACTCTGGAAACACCATATATTTT.

This clonotype was recorded at least ten times. The chain is built from TRBV10-3 and TRBJ2-1; 8 bases align to TRBD1. Germline V lookup: CDR1 ENHRY, CDR2 SYGVKD. Unmatched junction bases numbered 9, after V lost 3 bases and J lost 8 bases. This CDR3 has 15 residues. The CDR3 region is CAISDGGQAKDEQFF. DNA for the CDR3: TGTGCCATCAGTGATGGGGGACAGGCTAAGGATGAGCAGTTCTTC.

In its sample, this clonotype was seen many times. This rearrangement joins TRBV4-1 to TRBJ2-4; D might be TRBD2 (6 bases). Germline V gives CDR1 MGHRA, CDR2 YSYEKL. The CDR3 extends over 17 amino acids. The ends were cut back, 1 base at V and 7 bases at J, with 20 bases in the middle. CDR3 amino acids: CASSQALGLYEENIQYF. CDR3 coding DNA: TGCGCCAGCAGCCAAGCTTTGGGACTCTACGAAGAGAACATTCAGTACTTC.